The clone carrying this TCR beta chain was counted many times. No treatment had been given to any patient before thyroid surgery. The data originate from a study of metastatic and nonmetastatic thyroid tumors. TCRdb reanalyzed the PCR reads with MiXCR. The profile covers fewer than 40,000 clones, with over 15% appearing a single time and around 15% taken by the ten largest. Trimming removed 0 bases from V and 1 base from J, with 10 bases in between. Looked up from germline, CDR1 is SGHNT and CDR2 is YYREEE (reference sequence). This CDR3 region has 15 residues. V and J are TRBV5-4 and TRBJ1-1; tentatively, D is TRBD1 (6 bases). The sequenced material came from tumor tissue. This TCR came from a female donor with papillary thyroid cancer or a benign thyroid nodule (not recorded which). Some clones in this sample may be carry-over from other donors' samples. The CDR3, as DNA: TGTGCCAGCAGCTTGGCGCAGGGGTCGAACACTGAAGCTTTCTTT. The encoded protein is CASSLAQGSNTEAFF.